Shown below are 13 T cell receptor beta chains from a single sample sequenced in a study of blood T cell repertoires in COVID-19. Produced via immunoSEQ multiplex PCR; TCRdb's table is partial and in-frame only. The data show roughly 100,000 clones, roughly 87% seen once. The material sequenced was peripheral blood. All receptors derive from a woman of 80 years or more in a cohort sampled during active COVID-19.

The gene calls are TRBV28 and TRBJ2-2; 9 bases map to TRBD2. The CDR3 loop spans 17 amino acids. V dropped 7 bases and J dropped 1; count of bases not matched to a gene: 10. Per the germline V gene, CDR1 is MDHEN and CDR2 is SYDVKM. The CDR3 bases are TGTGCCAGCAAGGAAAGAGCGGGAGGATTGAACACCGGGGAGCTGTTTTTT. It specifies CASKERAGGLNTGELFF.

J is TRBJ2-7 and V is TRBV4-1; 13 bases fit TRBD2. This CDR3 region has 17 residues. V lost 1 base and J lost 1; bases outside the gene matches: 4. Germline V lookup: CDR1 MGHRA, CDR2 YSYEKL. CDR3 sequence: CASSQGTSGSWSYEQYF. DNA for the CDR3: TGCGCCAGCAGCCAAGGGACTAGCGGGAGCTGGTCCTACGAGCAGTACTTC.

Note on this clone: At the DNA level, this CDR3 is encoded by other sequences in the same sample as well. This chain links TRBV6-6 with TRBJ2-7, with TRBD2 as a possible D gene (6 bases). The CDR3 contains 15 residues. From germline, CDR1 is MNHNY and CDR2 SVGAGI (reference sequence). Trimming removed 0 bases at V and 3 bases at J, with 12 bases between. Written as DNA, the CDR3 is TGTGCCAGCAGTTACTCATTGCGGGGCAGCTACGAGCAGTACTTC. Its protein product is CASSYSLRGSYEQYF.

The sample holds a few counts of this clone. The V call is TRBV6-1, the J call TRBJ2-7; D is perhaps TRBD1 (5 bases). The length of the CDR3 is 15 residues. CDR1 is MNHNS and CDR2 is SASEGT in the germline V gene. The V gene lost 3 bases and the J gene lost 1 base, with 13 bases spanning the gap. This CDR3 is CASSESKGESYEQYF. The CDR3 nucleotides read TGTGCCAGCAGTGAGTCAAAAGGGGAATCCTACGAGCAGTACTTC.

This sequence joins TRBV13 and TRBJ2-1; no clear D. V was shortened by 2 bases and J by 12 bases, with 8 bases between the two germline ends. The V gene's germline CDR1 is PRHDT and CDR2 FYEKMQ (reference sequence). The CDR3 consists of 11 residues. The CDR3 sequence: CASSLRIAQFF. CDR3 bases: TGTGCCAGCAGCTTAAGAATAGCGCAGTTCTTC.

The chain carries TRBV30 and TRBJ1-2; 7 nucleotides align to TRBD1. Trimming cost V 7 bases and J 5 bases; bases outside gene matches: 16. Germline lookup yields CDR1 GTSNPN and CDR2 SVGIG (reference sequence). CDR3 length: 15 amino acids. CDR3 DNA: TGTGCCTTCACAGATCCGGGACAGTTAATTTATGGCTACACCTTC. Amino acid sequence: CAFTDPGQLIYGYTF. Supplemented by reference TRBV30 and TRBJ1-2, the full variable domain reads SQTIHQWPATLVQPVGSPLSLECTVEGTSNPNLYWYRQAAGRGLQLLFYSVGIGQISSEVPQNLSASRPQDRQFILSSKKLLLSDSGFYLCAFTDPGQLIYGYTFGSGTRLTVV.

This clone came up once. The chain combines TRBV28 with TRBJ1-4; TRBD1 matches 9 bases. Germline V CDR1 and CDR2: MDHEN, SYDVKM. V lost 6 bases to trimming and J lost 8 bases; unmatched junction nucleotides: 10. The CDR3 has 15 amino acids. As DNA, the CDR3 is TGTGCCAGCAGGGAAACAGGGGGCGCCAGGGAAAAACTGTTTTTT. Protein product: CASRETGGAREKLFF.

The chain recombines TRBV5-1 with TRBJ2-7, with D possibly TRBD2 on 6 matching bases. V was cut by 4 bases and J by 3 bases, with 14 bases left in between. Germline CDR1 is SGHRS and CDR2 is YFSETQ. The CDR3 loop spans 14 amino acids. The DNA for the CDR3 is TGCGCCAGCAGCGTGGGACTCTCTGGCTACGAGCAGTACTTC. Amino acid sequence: CASSVGLSGYEQYF.

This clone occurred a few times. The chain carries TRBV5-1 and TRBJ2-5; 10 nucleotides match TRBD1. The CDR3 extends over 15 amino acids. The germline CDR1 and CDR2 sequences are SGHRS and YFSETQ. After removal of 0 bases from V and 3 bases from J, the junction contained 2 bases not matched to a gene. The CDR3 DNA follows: TGCGCCAGCAGCTTGGACGGGACAGGGGAAGAGACCCAGTACTTC. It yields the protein CASSLDGTGEETQYF.

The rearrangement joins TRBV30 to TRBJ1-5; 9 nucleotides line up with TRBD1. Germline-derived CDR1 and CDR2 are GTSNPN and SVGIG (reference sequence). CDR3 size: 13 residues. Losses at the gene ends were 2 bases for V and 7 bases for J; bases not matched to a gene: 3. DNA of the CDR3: TGTGCCTGGAGTTCGACAGGGGGGCAGCCCCAGCATTTT. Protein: CAWSSTGGQPQHF. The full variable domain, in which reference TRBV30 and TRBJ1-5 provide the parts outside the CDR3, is SQTIHQWPATLVQPVGSPLSLECTVEGTSNPNLYWYRQAAGRGLQLLFYSVGIGQISSEVPQNLSASRPQDRQFILSSKKLLLSDSGFYLCAWSSTGGQPQHFGDGTRLSIL.

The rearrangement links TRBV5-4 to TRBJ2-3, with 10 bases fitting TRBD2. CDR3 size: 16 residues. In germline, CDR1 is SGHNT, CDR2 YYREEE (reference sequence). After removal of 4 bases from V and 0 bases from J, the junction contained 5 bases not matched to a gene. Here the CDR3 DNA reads TGTGCCAGCAGCAAGGGACTAGCGAGAAGCACAGATACGCAGTATTTT. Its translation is CASSKGLARSTDTQYF.

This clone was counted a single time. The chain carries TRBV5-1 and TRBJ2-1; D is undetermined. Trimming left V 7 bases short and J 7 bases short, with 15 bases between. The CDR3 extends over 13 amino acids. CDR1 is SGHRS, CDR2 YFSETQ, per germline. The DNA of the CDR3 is TGCGCCAGCGCGCTAGACCCAAAGAATGAGCAGTTCTTC. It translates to CASALDPKNEQFF.

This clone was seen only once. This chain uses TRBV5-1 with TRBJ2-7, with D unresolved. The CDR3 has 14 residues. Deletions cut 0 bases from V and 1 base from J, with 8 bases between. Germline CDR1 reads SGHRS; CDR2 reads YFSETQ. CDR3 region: CASSLAVLSYEQYF. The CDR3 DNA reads TGCGCCAGCAGCTTGGCGGTCCTTTCCTACGAGCAGTACTTC. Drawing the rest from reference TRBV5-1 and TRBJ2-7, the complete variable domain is KAGVTQTPRYLIKTRGQQVTLSCSPISGHRSVSWYQQTPGQGLQFLFEYFSETQRNKGNFPGRFSGRQFSNSRSEMNVSTLELGDSALYLCASSLAVLSYEQYFGPGTRLTVT.